The entry below gives a single T cell receptor beta chain sequence along with its context. Its antigen remains unidentified. Within one base of it there is no much larger clone, and no base qualities were kept. This sample's treatment or condition label indicates: roughly 19 received Ad26.COV2.S at low or high dose, single or two shots; 5 received placebo; per-sample allocation not given. For vaccine and placebo recipients, repertoires were sequenced using samples collected on day 63 after the first injection. Cohort 1b enrolled about two dozen adults aged 18-55 years at a single site in Boston, USA, between 29 July and 7 August 2020. Ad26.COV2.S was a replication-incompetent adenovirus type 26 vector that expressed a prefusion-stabilized SARS-CoV-2 spike protein derived from the original Wuhan strain. Via the germline V gene, CDR1 is ENHRY and CDR2 SYGVKD. Ends trimmed: V by 3 bases, J by 5 bases; bases unmatched to a gene: 8. Spanning cysteine to phenylalanine, the CDR3 consists of 16 amino acids. This entry keeps only the CDR3 DNA: 48 bases, framed from base 1.

This record comes from a study of Ad26.COV2.S vaccination and SARS-CoV-2 variants (dated by TCRdb to about 2021). Notes on the research overall: Vaccine-arm donors came from COV1001, a multicentre, randomized, double-blind, placebo-controlled phase I-IIa trial of Ad26.COV2.S in healthy adults. Ad26.COV2.S was administered intramuscularly at a dose of 5x10^10 or 1x10^11 viral particles, either as one shot or as two shots given 56 days apart. TCRbeta repertoire sequencing was used to assess the specificity and breadth of SARS-CoV-2-reactive T cell receptors after Ad26.COV2.S vaccination. A total of roughly 32 samples were included in the TCR-sequenced set, comprising approximately 20 Ad26.COV2.S vaccine recipients, 5 placebo recipients and 8 SARS-CoV-2 convalescent individuals. Participants in the trial were split at random into five groups of five each, receiving low-dose or high-dose Ad26.COV2.S once or twice, or else placebo on both occasions. Investigators did not know the trial group allocation while performing experiments and assessing outcomes.

TCRbeta CDR3 regions were sequenced with the immunoSEQ Assay. After extraction, genomic DNA underwent amplification by bias-controlled multiplex PCR, followed by high-throughput sequencing. On the study's bioinformatics: To quantify the absolute abundance of every unique TCRbeta CDR3 region, sequences were collapsed and filtered. T cell fraction was estimated by normalizing TCRbeta template counts to usable DNA, with usable DNA measured through amplification of reference genes found in all nucleated cells. Repertoire TCRs were annotated as SARS-CoV-2-specific by exact matching of V gene, CDR3 amino acid sequence and J gene to a known reactive TCR set. The reference SARS-CoV-2 TCR set was derived from MIRA and filtered for enrichment in COVID-19-positive ImmuneCODE repertoires, a step that removed public or cross-reactive TCRs. Based on the MIRA antigens, annotated TCRs were further analysed at the level of specific ORF or position within ORF. Breadth was defined as the number of annotated unique rearrangements divided by the total number of unique productive rearrangements, and depth was defined as the summed frequency of the annotated unique rearrangements. Two-sided Wilcoxon rank-sum tests were used to compare TCR breadth between groups. TCRdb limited this immuneACCESS table to in-frame rearrangements with V and J called. A share of clones is missing; checked studies link under half to unresolved V genes, and the rest is unexplained. V and J calls and clone size are given by that table; D and trimming were obtained from the DNA. The sample contains roughly 400,000 clones, about 90% of them found a single time. Of the sample, less than 4.5% falls within the top ten clones.

Overall study results and their limits: The study lacked the statistical power to compare responses across vaccine doses or regimens. Ad26.COV2.S recipients had higher spike-specific TCR breadth than placebo recipients (P = 0.0014). Comparable non-spike TCR breadth was observed between vaccine and placebo recipients, consistent with only spike being contained in the vaccine. After vaccination, substantial breadth of spike-specific CD8+ and CD4+ T cell responses was reported. The authors noted that the TCR breadth and depth analyses may have underestimated total T cell responses.

The TCR sequence derives from a person between 18 and 65 years old who received the Ad26.COV2.S COVID-19 vaccine or a placebo. The specimen comprised peripheral blood, sampled in a trial of Ad26.COV2.S vaccine versus placebo. The chain is encoded by TRBV10-3 joined to TRBJ1-2, with TRBD1 identical over 11 junction bases. The sequenced DNA is TGTGCCATCAGTGAACCGGACAGGGGGCCGTTATATGGCTACACCTTC. The resulting protein is CAISEPDRGPLYGYTF.